This T cell receptor beta chain originates from a study of Tregs in tolerant kidney transplant recipients. Study-level results: Biological reproducibility was not directly addressed, but technical replication error appeared minimal. Validation in larger populations is needed because few patients were studied. Activated donor B cell expansion appeared to reveal the most relevant donor-specific TCRbeta repertoire.

Some clones are missing from TCRdb's copy, which holds only in-frame ones; the method was immunoSEQ multiplex PCR. The repertoire holds approximately 60,000 clones, around 82% seen once, with approximately 4.7% in the top ten. CD4+CD25+CD127- Tregs, CD4+CD25- non-Tregs, CD4 and CD8 cells were sorted. As concerns this clone: The antigen is not known.

Trimming shortened V by 0 bases and J by 0 bases, and 7 bases separated the two germline ends. The germline gives CDR1 SGDLS, CDR2 YYNGEE. The CDR3 covers 16 residues. The chain recombines TRBV9 with TRBJ2-6; no firm D call. The sequencing sample was made of CD4+ T cells from blood. The sequence was collected from a human donor in good health. CDR3 residues: CASSVGVPSGANVLTF. The CDR3 DNA reads TGTGCCAGCAGCGTAGGTGTCCCCTCTGGGGCCAACGTCCTGACTTTC.